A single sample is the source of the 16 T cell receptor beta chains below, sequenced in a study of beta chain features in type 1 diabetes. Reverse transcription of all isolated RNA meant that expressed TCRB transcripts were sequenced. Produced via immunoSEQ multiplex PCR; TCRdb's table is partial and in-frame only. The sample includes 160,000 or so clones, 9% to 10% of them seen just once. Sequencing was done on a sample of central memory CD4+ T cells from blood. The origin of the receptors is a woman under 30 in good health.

The CDR3 reads CASSYLQGREQFF. The CDR3 region has the DNA TGTGCCAGCAGTTACTTACAGGGAAGGGAACAGTTCTTC. The chain uses TRBV6-5 and TRBJ2-1; D may be TRBD1 (6 bases). Germline V gene lookup returns CDR1 MNHEY and CDR2 SVGAGI. This CDR3 has 13 amino acids. V lost 1 base, J lost 13 bases, and 14 bases lay in between.

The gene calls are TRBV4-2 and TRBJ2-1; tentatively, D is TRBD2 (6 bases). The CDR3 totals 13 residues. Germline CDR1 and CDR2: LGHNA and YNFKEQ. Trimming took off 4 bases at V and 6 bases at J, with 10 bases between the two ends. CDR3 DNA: TGTGCCAGCAGCCGCGGGACGACCAATGAGCAGTTCTTC. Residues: CASSRGTTNEQFF.

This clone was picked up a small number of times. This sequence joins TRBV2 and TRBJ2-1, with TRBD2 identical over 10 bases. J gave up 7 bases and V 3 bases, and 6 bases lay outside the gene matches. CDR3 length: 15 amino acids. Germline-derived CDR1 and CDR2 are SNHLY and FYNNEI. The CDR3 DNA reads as TGTGCCAGCAGTGAGGCTAGCGGGAGAGTAAATGAGCAGTTCTTC. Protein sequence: CASSEASGRVNEQFF. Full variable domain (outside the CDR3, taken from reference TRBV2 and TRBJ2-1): EPEVTQTPSHQVTQMGQEVILRCVPISNHLYFYWYRQILGQKVEFLVSFYNNEISEKSEIFDDQFSVERPDGSNFTLKIRSTKLEDSAMYFCASSEASGRVNEQFFGPGTRLTVL.

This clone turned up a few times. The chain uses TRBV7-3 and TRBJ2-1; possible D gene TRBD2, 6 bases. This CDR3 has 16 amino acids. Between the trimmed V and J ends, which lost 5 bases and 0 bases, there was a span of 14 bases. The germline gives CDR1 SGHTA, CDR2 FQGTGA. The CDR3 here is CASSPMAGSSYNEQFF. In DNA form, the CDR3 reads TGTGCCAGCAGCCCAATGGCGGGAAGCTCCTACAATGAGCAGTTCTTC.

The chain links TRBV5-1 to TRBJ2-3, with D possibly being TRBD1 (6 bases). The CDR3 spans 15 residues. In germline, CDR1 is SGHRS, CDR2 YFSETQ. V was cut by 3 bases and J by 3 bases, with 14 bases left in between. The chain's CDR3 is CASSWDTPGTDTQYF. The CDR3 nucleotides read TGCGCCAGCAGCTGGGACACCCCGGGGACAGATACGCAGTATTTT.

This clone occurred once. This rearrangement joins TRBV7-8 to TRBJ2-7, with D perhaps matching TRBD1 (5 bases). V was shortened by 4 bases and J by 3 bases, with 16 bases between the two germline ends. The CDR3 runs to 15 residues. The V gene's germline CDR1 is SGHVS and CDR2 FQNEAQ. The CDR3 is CASSSLGLVGYEQYF. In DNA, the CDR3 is TGTGCCAGCAGCTCACTGGGGCTGGTGGGCTACGAGCAGTACTTC. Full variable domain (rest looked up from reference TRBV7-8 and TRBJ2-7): GAGVSQSPRYKVAKRGQDVALRCDPISGHVSLFWYQQALGQGPEFLTYFQNEAQLDKSGLPSDRFFAERPEGSVSTLKIQRTQQEDSAVYLCASSSLGLVGYEQYFGPGTRLTVT.

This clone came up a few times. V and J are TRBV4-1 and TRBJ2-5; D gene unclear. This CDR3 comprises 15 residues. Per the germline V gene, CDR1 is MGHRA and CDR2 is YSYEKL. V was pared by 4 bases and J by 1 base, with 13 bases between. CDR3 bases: TGCGCCAGCAGCCTCCGAGACTCCTCCCAAGAGACCCAGTACTTC. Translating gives CASSLRDSSQETQYF.

The CDR3 DNA sequence: TGTGCCAGCAGCCCCCGGGACTCTTCAGATACGCAGTATTTT. Encoded protein: CASSPRDSSDTQYF. This sequence joins TRBV7-8 and TRBJ2-3; weak D call: TRBD2 (6 bases). The CDR3 spans 14 residues. Trimming cost V 5 bases and J 4 bases, with 13 bases left between them. CDR1 is SGHVS, CDR2 FQNEAQ, per germline.

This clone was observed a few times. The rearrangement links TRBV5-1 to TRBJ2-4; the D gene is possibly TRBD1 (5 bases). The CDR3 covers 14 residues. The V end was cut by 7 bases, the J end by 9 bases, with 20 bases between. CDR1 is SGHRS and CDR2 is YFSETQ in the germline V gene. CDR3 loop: CASAPPIDSPIQYF. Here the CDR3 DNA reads TGCGCCAGCGCTCCGCCGATCGACAGTCCCATTCAGTACTTC. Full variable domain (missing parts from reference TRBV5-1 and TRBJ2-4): KAGVTQTPRYLIKTRGQQVTLSCSPISGHRSVSWYQQTPGQGLQFLFEYFSETQRNKGNFPGRFSGRQFSNSRSEMNVSTLELGDSALYLCASAPPIDSPIQYFGAGTRLSVL.

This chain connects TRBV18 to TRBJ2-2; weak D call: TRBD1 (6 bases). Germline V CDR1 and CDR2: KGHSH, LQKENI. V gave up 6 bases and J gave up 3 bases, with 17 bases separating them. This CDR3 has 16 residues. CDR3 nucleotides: TGTGCCAGCTCCCAGCGACAGGCGACTTACACCGGGGAGCTGTTTTTT. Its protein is CASSQRQATYTGELFF.

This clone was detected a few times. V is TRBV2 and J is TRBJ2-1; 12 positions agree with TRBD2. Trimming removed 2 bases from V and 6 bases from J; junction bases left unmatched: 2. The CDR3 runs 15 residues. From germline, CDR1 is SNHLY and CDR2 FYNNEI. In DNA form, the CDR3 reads TGTGCCAGCAGTGAATCGGGACTAGCGGGCAATGAGCAGTTCTTC. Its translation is CASSESGLAGNEQFF.

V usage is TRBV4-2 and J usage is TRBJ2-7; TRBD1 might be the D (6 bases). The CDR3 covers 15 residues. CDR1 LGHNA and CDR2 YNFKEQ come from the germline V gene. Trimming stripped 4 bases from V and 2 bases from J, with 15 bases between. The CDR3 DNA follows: TGTGCCAGCAGCCCAGCCGGGACAACCACCTACGAGCAGTACTTC. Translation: CASSPAGTTTYEQYF.

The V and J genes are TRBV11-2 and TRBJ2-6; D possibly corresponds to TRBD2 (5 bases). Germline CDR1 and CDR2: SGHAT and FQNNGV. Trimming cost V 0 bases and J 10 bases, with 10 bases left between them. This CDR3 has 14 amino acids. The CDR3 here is CASSLDRRTNVLTF. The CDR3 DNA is TGTGCCAGCAGCTTAGACAGGAGGACGAACGTCCTGACTTTC.

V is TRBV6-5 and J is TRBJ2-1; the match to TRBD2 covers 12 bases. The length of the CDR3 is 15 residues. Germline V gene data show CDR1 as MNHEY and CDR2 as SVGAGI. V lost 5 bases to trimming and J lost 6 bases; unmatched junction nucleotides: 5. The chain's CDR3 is CASSVLAGGFNEQFF. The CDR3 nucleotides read TGTGCCAGCAGTGTACTAGCGGGAGGCTTCAATGAGCAGTTCTTC.

CDR3 loop: CSVEDRIAKNIQYF. CDR3 sequence (DNA): TGCAGCGTTGAAGACAGGATAGCCAAAAACATTCAGTACTTC. The chain joins TRBV29-1 to TRBJ2-4; unclear D gene. CDR3 length: 14 amino acids. The V gene lost 0 bases and the J gene lost 0 bases, with 6 bases spanning the gap. Germline assignment: CDR1 SQVTM and CDR2 ANQGSEA.

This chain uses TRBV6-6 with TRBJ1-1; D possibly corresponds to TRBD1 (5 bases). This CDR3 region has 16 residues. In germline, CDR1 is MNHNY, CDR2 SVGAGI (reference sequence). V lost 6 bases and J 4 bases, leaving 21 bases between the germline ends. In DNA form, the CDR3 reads TGTGCCAGCAGGGGCCTTGGGGGGGAGCGGAGCACTGAAGCTTTCTTT. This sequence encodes CASRGLGGERSTEAFF.